This TCR beta chain was observed in a study of blood T cell repertoires in COVID-19. About the study: Researchers got acute and convalescent COVID-19 samples from the United States, Italy and Spain. The cDNA or gDNA used as material had been derived from T cells, B-cell-depleted T cells, or PBMCs.

The CDR3 is 15 residues long. Losses at the gene ends were 5 bases for V and 5 bases for J; bases not matched to a gene: 6. CDR1 LNHNV and CDR2 YYDKDF come from the germline V gene (reference sequence). Libraries were prepared by immunoSEQ multiplex PCR; TCRdb keeps only in-frame clonotypes and omits some of them. This sample has some 40,000 clones, with 80% found just once. The TCR was taken from a man older than 75 with active or convalescent COVID-19. The chain carries TRBV15 and TRBJ2-5; TRBD2 matches at 12 bases. The sequenced material came from peripheral blood. CDR3 protein: CATSPSGGARETQYF. CDR3 nucleotides: TGTGCCACCAGCCCTAGCGGGGGGGCTAGGGAGACCCAGTACTTC. Full variable domain (rest looked up from reference TRBV15 and TRBJ2-5): DAMVIQNPRYQVTQFGKPVTLSCSQTLNHNVMYWYQQKSSQAPKLLFHYYDKDFNNEADTPDNFQSRRPNTSFCFLDIRSPGLGDTAMYLCATSPSGGARETQYFGPGTRLLVL.